This record looks at one TCR beta chain sequence and its context. There is no known antigen for this receptor. It has no much larger one-base neighbor in the sample; base qualities were not kept. This sample was taken from a study of blood T cell repertoires in COVID-19 (dated by TCRdb to the early 2020s). At the level of the whole study: Samples covering the acute and convalescent phases of COVID-19 were provided by collaborators in the United States, Italy and Spain. Deeply sampled blood TCRbeta repertoires from subjects exposed to, actively infected with, or recovered from COVID-19 were included in the dataset. Sample metadata almost always included a de-identified subject ID, COVID-19 status, age in years and sex. The prospective study material was composed of cDNA or gDNA derived from T cells, B-cell-depleted T cells, or PBMCs. Samples came from the ongoing ImmuneRACE study (first 160 participants) plus 1,254 subjects from 6 global collaborators. The repertoires were released in a freely available public database meant as a resource for research on the immune response to SARS-CoV-2. Where available, HLA class I and class II types were taken from metadata supplied by the sample provider and were not determined by assay-based typing.

TCRbeta CDR3 regions were amplified from genomic DNA by means of the immunoSEQ Assay, a bias-controlled multiplex PCR. As for the authors' bioinformatics: Nucleated cell counts per sample were estimated from amplification of reference gene primers within the assay. To quantify the absolute abundance of each unique TCRbeta CDR3 rearrangement, sequence reads were collapsed and filtered. For each sample, productive Simpson clonality was calculated as the square root of Simpson's diversity index over productive rearrangements. What TCRdb holds here is the immuneACCESS table cut down to in-frame rearrangements. Part of the clones is not present; checked against another copy, under half of the missing clones reflect an unresolved V gene, and the others are unexplained. The DNA gave D and trimming, while V, J and clone size come from that table. The sample profile shows some 380,000 clones; roughly 80% of them were found once. Under 1.2% of the sample belongs to the ten largest clones.

Collaborating institutions collected whole blood in K2EDTA tubes following their own protocols. For TCRbeta analysis, collaborators shipped samples in one of three forms: frozen whole blood, isolated PBMCs, or DNA extracted from either of those sample types. The CDR3 has 14 amino acids, counting the end cysteine and phenylalanine. Just the 42-base CDR3 DNA is kept, in frame starting at base 1. Taken from the germline V gene (reference sequence), the CDR1 and CDR2 loops are SGHNT and YYREEE. The junction carries 13 bases between V and J, which are trimmed by 2 bases and 7 bases respectively. General conclusions and limits of the study: The quantity of clinical and demographic metadata differed by source and by participant and was supplied without curation.

Sequencing was done on a sample of peripheral blood. The chain joins TRBV5-4 to TRBJ2-1; the D segment could be TRBD1, given 5 matching bases. This sequence was found in a human donor with acute or convalescent COVID-19. The donor label of this sample is uncertain. The CDR3 loop reads CASSLGVSKNEQFF. In nucleotides, the sequence is TGTGCCAGCAGCTTAGGGGTATCAAAAAATGAGCAGTTCTTC.